This entry lists 25 T cell receptor beta chains sequenced from one sample in a study of regulatory T cells in long-lasting Graves disease. Building of the TCR beta libraries involved iRepertoire HTBI primers and Arm-PCR of CDR3 regions. TCRdb re-called the multiplex PCR reads through MiXCR, storing one row per CDR3 protein. The sample gives about 530,000 distinct CDR3 sequences, more than 15% of which show up once; 25% is in the top ten. Time point given: newly diagnosed GD, antithyroid drugs for less than 3 months. Extracted PBMC RNA gave rise to the TCR library. These data are also associated with another study on T cells in Graves' hyperthyroidism and ophthalmopathy.

The source material was peripheral blood mononuclear cells (PBMCs), sampled at new diagnosis, from a patient treated with antithyroid drugs. The receptors derive from a woman aged 35-65 years with Graves disease.

This clonotype was seen repeatedly, ten times or more. This sequence joins TRBV7-9 and TRBJ1-2; TRBD1 agrees at 9 bases. This CDR3 has 13 residues. Per the germline V gene, CDR1 is SEHNR and CDR2 is FQNEAQ (reference sequence). Germline trimming cut 5 bases from V and 7 bases from J; bases unmatched to any gene: 5. The chain's CDR3 is CASSPTGGGGYTF. In nucleotides, the CDR3 is TGTGCCAGCAGCCCTACAGGGGGCGGTGGCTACACCTTC.

This clonotype was counted many times. CDR3 protein: CASSSMTMGEQYF. CDR3 sequence (DNA): TGTGCCAGCAGCTCAATGACAATGGGGGAGCAGTACTTC. The gene calls are TRBV11-1 and TRBJ2-7; D is uncertain. The CDR3 sequence is 13 residues long. Germline V gene data show CDR1 as SGHAT and CDR2 as FQDESV (reference sequence). Trimming shortened V by 4 bases and J by 7 bases, and 14 bases separated the two germline ends.

This chain uses TRBV7-3 with TRBJ2-1; D is perhaps TRBD2 (7 bases). The CDR3 length is 17 residues. Germline V gene lookup returns CDR1 SGHTA and CDR2 FQGTGA. Between the trimmed V and J ends, which lost 4 bases and 5 bases, there was a span of 21 bases. In DNA form, the CDR3 reads TGTGCCAGCAGCTGGGGGTTGGGGGGGGGGCTGAACAATGAGCAGTTCTTC. Protein product: CASSWGLGGGLNNEQFF.

The genes are TRBV6-5 and TRBJ1-2, with a possible D match to TRBD1 (6 bases). The CDR3 sequence is 14 residues long. Germline-derived CDR1 and CDR2 are MNHEY and SVGAGI. V dropped 3 bases and J dropped 7 bases, with 15 bases sitting between them. CDR3 loop: CASSYTQGFPGYTF. In nucleotides, the CDR3 is TGTGCCAGCAGTTATACCCAGGGGTTTCCTGGCTACACCTTC.

The sample holds many counts of this clonotype. In DNA form, the CDR3 reads TGTGCCAGCTCTCAGGGCGGGGATGAGCAGTTCTTC. Its translation: CASSQGGDEQFF. V is TRBV7-3 and J is TRBJ2-1, with D possibly TRBD2 on 6 matching bases. Between the trimmed V and J ends, which lost 8 bases and 8 bases, there was a span of 13 bases. The germline V gene has CDR1 SGHTA and CDR2 FQGTGA. This CDR3 is 12 amino acids long.

This clonotype was counted a few times. This rearrangement joins TRBV6-1 to TRBJ2-3; TRBD2 might be the D (7 bases). Germline values: CDR1 MNHNS, CDR2 SASEGT. This CDR3 comprises 12 residues. V gave up 8 bases and J gave up 5 bases, with 11 bases separating them. The CDR3 sequence: CASRGAEDTQYF. Here the CDR3 DNA reads TGTGCCAGCCGGGGGGCGGAAGATACGCAGTATTTT.

This clonotype was seen repeatedly, ten times or more. The chain is built from TRBV7-2 and TRBJ2-5, with TRBD2 identical over 12 bases. Germline CDR1 reads SGHTA; CDR2 reads FQGNSA. The CDR3 has 16 residues. The V and J ends lost 5 bases and 7 bases, in that order; junction bases with no gene match: 11. The CDR3 DNA is TGTGCCAGCAGCGCCTACTCTAGCGGGGGGGGGGTGACCCAGTACTTC. Encoded protein: CASSAYSSGGGVTQYF.

The chain carries TRBV7-9 and TRBJ2-2; D is undetermined. The CDR3 loop spans 11 amino acids. V was cut by 2 bases and J by 12 bases, with 7 bases left in between. Germline V gene sequence: CDR1 SEHNR, CDR2 FQNEAQ (reference sequence). CDR3 loop: CASSLTPQLFF. In DNA form, the CDR3 reads TGTGCCAGCAGCTTAACCCCTCAGCTGTTTTTT. Full variable domain (outside the CDR3, taken from reference TRBV7-9 and TRBJ2-2): DTGVSQNPRHKITKRGQNVTFRCDPISEHNRLYWYRQTLGQGPEFLTYFQNEAQLEKSRLLSDRFSAERPKGSFSTLEIQRTEQGDSAMYLCASSLTPQLFFGEGSRLTVL.

A few counts support this clonotype. The rearrangement links TRBV6-1 to TRBJ1-6; 9 bases are shared with TRBD1. The V and J ends lost 3 bases and 7 bases, in that order; junction bases with no gene match: 1. This CDR3 is built from 14 residues. CDR1 is MNHNS, CDR2 SASEGT, per germline. CDR3 region: CASSDGTGNSPLHF. CDR3 DNA: TGTGCCAGCAGTGACGGGACAGGGAATTCACCCCTCCACTTT.

The gene calls are TRBV4-1 and TRBJ2-7, with D uncertain. The germline V and J ends were trimmed by 3 bases and 1 base, with 13 bases remaining between them. In germline, CDR1 is MGHRA, CDR2 YSYEKL. The length of the CDR3 is 15 residues. DNA of the CDR3: TGCGCCAGCAGCCAGGATTCCGGGTTATCCTACGAGCAGTACTTC. This translates into CASSQDSGLSYEQYF.

This clonotype occurred many times. The chain recombines TRBV24-1 with TRBJ2-3; D may be TRBD2 (6 bases). CDR1 KGHDR and CDR2 SFDVKD come from the germline V gene. V lost 0 bases to trimming and J lost 3 bases, with 9 bases between them. The CDR3 contains 15 residues. DNA for the CDR3: TGTGCCACCAGTGATTTGCGGGGGACGACAGATACGCAGTATTTT. It translates to CATSDLRGTTDTQYF.

This clonotype was recorded at least ten times. The genes are TRBV11-2 and TRBJ2-5; D may be TRBD2 (7 bases). The V gene lost 0 bases and the J gene lost 5 bases, with 13 bases spanning the gap. CDR1 is SGHAT, CDR2 FQNNGV, per germline. This CDR3 spans 15 amino acids. The CDR3 protein is CASSLDGWGGETQYF. The CDR3 coding sequence is TGTGCCAGCAGCTTAGACGGGTGGGGGGGCGAGACCCAGTACTTC. The variable domain in full, completed from reference TRBV11-2 and TRBJ2-5, reads EAGVAQSPRYKIIEKRQSVAFWCNPISGHATLYWYQQILGQGPKLLIQFQNNGVVDDSQLPKDRFSAERLKGVDSTLKIQPAKLEDSAVYLCASSLDGWGGETQYFGPGTRLLVL.

This clonotype has at least ten counts. The chain employs TRBV11-2 and TRBJ1-1; D remains ambiguous. Germline V gene sequence: CDR1 SGHAT, CDR2 FQNNGV. The CDR3 loop spans 13 amino acids. V was cut by 3 bases and J by 1 base, with 6 bases left in between. The CDR3 DNA follows: TGTGCCAGCAGCTTCTATGGGAACACTGAAGCTTTCTTT. Translation: CASSFYGNTEAFF.

The chain couples TRBV2 to TRBJ1-5; D is possibly TRBD1 (6 bases). Trimming took off 5 bases at V and 7 bases at J, with 15 bases between the two ends. Germline V gene sequence: CDR1 SNHLY, CDR2 FYNNEI. This CDR3 spans 14 amino acids. The CDR3 sequence: CASSTGTTRQPQHF. In DNA, the CDR3 is TGTGCCAGCAGTACCGGGACAACTAGACAGCCCCAGCATTTT.

This clonotype was seen many times. V gene TRBV28 combines with J gene TRBJ1-1; D not certain. V was clipped by 3 bases and J by 0 bases, with 5 bases between them. Germline values: CDR1 MDHEN, CDR2 SYDVKM. The CDR3 runs to 13 residues. Here the CDR3 reads CASSFSLNTEAFF. CDR3 sequence (DNA): TGTGCCAGCAGTTTCAGTCTGAACACTGAAGCTTTCTTT.

This clonotype showed up many times. The chain links TRBV7-6 to TRBJ2-5, with D possibly TRBD2 on 7 matching bases. Trimming took off 5 bases at V and 7 bases at J, with 20 bases between the two ends. The germline CDR1 and CDR2 sequences are SGHVS and FNYEAQ. The length of the CDR3 is 15 residues. CDR3 sequence (DNA): TGTGCCAGCAGCCAAGGGGGGGTCCAATCTGGGACCCAGTACTTC. As protein: CASSQGGVQSGTQYF. Supplemented by reference TRBV7-6 and TRBJ2-5, the full variable domain reads GAGVSQSPRYKVTKRGQDVALRCDPISGHVSLYWYRQALGQGPEFLTYFNYEAQQDKSGLPNDRFSAERPEGSISTLTIQRTEQRDSAMYRCASSQGGVQSGTQYFGPGTRLLVL.

This clonotype was recorded many times. For the CDR3, the DNA is TGTGCCAGCAGAGGGGGACAACCTCCTGACGGGCAGTACTTC. This gives the protein CASRGGQPPDGQYF. This chain links TRBV2 with TRBJ2-7; possibly TRBD1 for D (6 bases). Germline V gives CDR1 SNHLY, CDR2 FYNNEI. This CDR3 region has 14 residues. Deletions cut 6 bases from V and 9 bases from J, with 21 bases between.

There are a few counts of this clonotype. The genes are TRBV10-2 and TRBJ1-1; TRBD1 matches at 8 bases. The V gene end was trimmed by 6 bases and the J gene end by 1 base; junction bases not matched to a gene: 4. The CDR3 length is 14 residues. Germline CDR1 is WSHSY and CDR2 is SAAADI. CDR3 protein: CASRPDRENTEAFF. The CDR3 nucleotides are TGCGCCAGCAGACCGGACAGGGAGAACACTGAAGCTTTCTTT.

Only a few counts were recorded for this clonotype. For the CDR3, the DNA is TGTGCCAGCAGCACCGGGACAGGGTATGAGCAGTTCTTC. It yields the protein CASSTGTGYEQFF. This chain connects TRBV6-1 to TRBJ2-1; 9 bases line up with TRBD1. CDR3 length equals 13 residues. Germline CDR1 MNHNS, CDR2 SASEGT. The junction had 5 bases not matched to a gene; V was cut back by 6 bases and J by 8 bases.

The J gene is TRBJ1-5, the V gene TRBV6-1; D is ambiguous. Trimming pared 6 bases from V and 0 bases from J, leaving 21 bases between. The germline gives CDR1 MNHNS, CDR2 SASEGT. This CDR3 spans 18 amino acids. The CDR3 sequence: CASRGGFLRINSNQPQHF. The DNA of the CDR3 is TGTGCCAGCAGGGGAGGATTCTTAAGAATAAATAGCAATCAGCCCCAGCATTTT.

The chain carries TRBV27 and TRBJ1-3; D gene unclear. Trimming took 5 bases from V and 0 from J, leaving 14 bases between them. Germline V gives CDR1 MNHEY, CDR2 SMNVEV (reference sequence). The CDR3 contains 16 residues. The CDR3 region is CASSKEGFPSGNTIYF. CDR3 DNA sequence: TGTGCCAGCAGTAAAGAGGGTTTCCCCTCTGGAAACACCATATATTTT.

In this sample, this clonotype turned up many times. The V call is TRBV12-3 or TRBV12-4, the J call TRBJ1-1; TRBD1 matches 9 bases. CDR3 length: 16 amino acids. Unmatched junction bases numbered 10, after V lost 4 bases and J lost 4 bases. Written as DNA, the CDR3 is TGTGCCAGCAGTTATCTTGAGGACAGGGGAGGCACTGAAGCTTTCTTT. Its protein product is CASSYLEDRGGTEAFF.

The rearrangement uses TRBV5-1 and TRBJ2-5; D uncertain. This CDR3 comprises 14 residues. Trimming took off 1 base at V and 5 bases at J, with 12 bases between the two ends. CDR1 is SGHRS, CDR2 YFSETQ, per germline. CDR3 DNA: TGCGCCAGCAGCTTGCTACCCGGAAAGGAGACCCAGTACTTC. Translated, it gives CASSLLPGKETQYF.

The sample holds many counts of this clonotype. A much larger clone differs from this one at a single base, so this may be a read error. The chain has TRBV12-3 or TRBV12-4 and TRBJ1-1; D uncertain. Trimming took off 6 bases at V and 0 bases at J, with 8 bases between the two ends. This CDR3 is built from 13 residues. CDR3 in DNA: TGTGCCAGCAGCCATACAGTGAACACTGAAGCTTTCTTT. Translation gives CASSHTVNTEAFF.

Turning to this clonotype: Given a much more abundant clone one base away, this may be a read error. The CDR3 reads CASRLRGVEQHF. DNA for the CDR3: TGTGCCAGCAGATTGAGAGGCGTCGAGCAGCACTTC. The chain links TRBV6-2 or TRBV6-3 to TRBJ2-7; D is undetermined. CDR1 and CDR2 from the germline V gene are MNHEY and SVGEGT. The CDR3 length is 12 residues.